A single sample gave rise to the 18 T cell receptor beta chains below, sequenced in a study of T-cell reconstitution after alpha-beta-depleted transplantation in children. Unique molecular identifiers were used in preparing the TCRbeta library. TCRdb re-analysed the PCR reads in MiXCR, keeping a single row per CDR3 protein. The sample contains about 610,000 distinct CDR3 sequences, 8% to 11% of which appear only once. The specimen was PBMCs from the stem cell graft donor, collected from the stem cell graft. The receptors originated from a human donor who donated a stem cell graft to a child with acute myeloid leukemia.

This clonotype was recorded a few times. The genes are TRBV18 and TRBJ2-1; unclear D gene. The germline gives CDR1 KGHSH, CDR2 LQKENI. The CDR3 contains 16 residues. Trimming pared 3 bases from V and 5 bases from J, leaving 17 bases between. CDR3 nucleotides: TGTGCCAGCTCACCGGTGATATCCACCCGGGACAATGAGCAGTTCTTC. Protein product: CASSPVISTRDNEQFF.

This clonotype was seen many times. V is TRBV3-1 and J is TRBJ2-7; 9 positions match TRBD2. J gave up 2 bases and V 4 bases, and 6 bases lay outside the gene matches. The CDR3 has 15 amino acids. Germline-derived CDR1 and CDR2 are LGHDT and YNNKEL (reference sequence). CDR3 protein: CASSLLAGDAYEQYF. CDR3 nucleotides: TGTGCCAGCAGCCTGTTAGCGGGGGATGCCTACGAGCAGTACTTC.

The table lists this clonotype with a few counts. The chain is built from TRBV5-1 and TRBJ2-2; 13 nucleotides match TRBD2. Germline CDR1 reads SGHRS; CDR2 reads YFSETQ. V was clipped by 4 bases and J by 2 bases; unmatched bases: 8. The CDR3 contains 18 residues. The DNA for the CDR3 is TGCGCCAGCAGCGCCCGACTAGCGGGAGGCCGAAACACCGGGGAGCTGTTTTTT. Amino acid sequence: CASSARLAGGRNTGELFF.

This clonotype was seen repeatedly, ten times or more. The chain carries TRBV30 and TRBJ2-1, with D uncertain. V lost 2 bases, J lost 0 bases, and 8 bases lay in between. The CDR3 contains 14 residues. Germline V CDR1 and CDR2: GTSNPN, SVGIG (reference sequence). CDR3 in DNA: TGTGCCTGGAGTACTATGGGCTCCTACAATGAGCAGTTCTTC. It yields the protein CAWSTMGSYNEQFF.

This clonotype was observed a handful of times. This chain uses TRBV7-2 with TRBJ2-3, with D tentatively TRBD2 (6 bases). V lost 7 bases to trimming and J lost 5 bases, with 7 bases between them. The length of the CDR3 is 11 residues. Germline values: CDR1 SGHTA, CDR2 FQGNSA. The CDR3 nucleotides read TGTGCCAGCACGGGGGTAGATACGCAGTATTTT. It codes for CASTGVDTQYF.

This clonotype was picked up many times. The chain has TRBV20-1 and TRBJ2-7; TRBD2 is a possible D gene (6 bases). The germline V gene has CDR1 DFQATT and CDR2 SNEGSKA (reference sequence). V was trimmed by 1 base and J by 3 bases, leaving 10 bases between them. This CDR3 is 13 amino acids long. This CDR3 reads CSARAGRDYEQYF. CDR3 sequence (DNA): TGCAGTGCTAGAGCGGGGCGGGACTACGAGCAGTACTTC.

The chain carries TRBV7-8 and TRBJ2-5, with D possibly matching TRBD2 (6 bases). This CDR3 is 15 amino acids long. V lost 4 bases, J lost 5 bases, and 17 bases lay in between. Per the germline V gene, CDR1 is SGHVS and CDR2 is FQNEAQ. CDR3 in DNA: TGTGCCAGCAGCTATCGCGGGCCCAGCGGGGAGACCCAGTACTTC. Amino acid sequence: CASSYRGPSGETQYF.

This clonotype was detected a few times. The rearrangement uses TRBV28 and TRBJ2-1; 8 bases line up with TRBD1. CDR3 length equals 15 residues. V lost 3 bases to trimming and J lost 1 base; unmatched junction nucleotides: 2. Germline CDR1 MDHEN, CDR2 SYDVKM. The CDR3 DNA reads TGTGCCAGCAGTTTCAGGGGGCAGTCCTACAATGAGCAGTTCTTC. This translates into CASSFRGQSYNEQFF.

This clonotype was picked up many times. V gene TRBV20-1 combines with J gene TRBJ2-3, with no clear D. Trimming took off 8 bases at V and 0 bases at J, with 9 bases between the two ends. Germline assignment: CDR1 DFQATT and CDR2 SNEGSKA (reference sequence). The CDR3 runs 12 residues. CDR3 residues: CSPAVSTDTQYF. CDR3 nucleotide sequence: TGCAGTCCTGCAGTGAGCACAGATACGCAGTATTTT.

This clonotype was picked up many times. This chain connects TRBV20-1 to TRBJ2-7; D gene ambiguous. V was clipped by 3 bases and J by 3 bases, with 15 bases between them. The V gene's germline CDR1 is DFQATT and CDR2 SNEGSKA (reference sequence). The CDR3 length is 14 residues. Here the CDR3 DNA reads TGCAGTGCTAGCAGAGGACCTCTCGACTACGAGCAGTACTTC. Its protein product is CSASRGPLDYEQYF.

This clonotype has a handful of counts. The chain uses TRBV3-1 and TRBJ2-5; 8 bases map to TRBD1. CDR1 LGHDT and CDR2 YNNKEL come from the germline V gene (reference sequence). Losses at the gene ends were 5 bases for V and 2 bases for J; bases not matched to a gene: 7. This CDR3 has 15 residues. CDR3 DNA: TGTGCCAGCAGCTACTTAAGGACAGGGCAAGAGACCCAGTACTTC. Translated, it gives CASSYLRTGQETQYF.

In this sample, this clonotype turned up a few times. CDR3 region: CASSPYWGVGLAGVNEQFF. The CDR3 nucleotides read TGTGCCAGCAGCCCCTATTGGGGTGTGGGACTAGCGGGAGTCAATGAGCAGTTCTTC. The chain links TRBV11-2 to TRBJ2-1; 14 nucleotides agree with TRBD2. CDR3 length: 19 residues. Germline V CDR1 and CDR2: SGHAT, FQNNGV. Trimming removed 5 bases from V and 6 bases from J; junction bases left unmatched: 15. The full variable domain, with the rest looked up from reference TRBV11-2 and TRBJ2-1, is EAGVAQSPRYKIIEKRQSVAFWCNPISGHATLYWYQQILGQGPKLLIQFQNNGVVDDSQLPKDRFSAERLKGVDSTLKIQPAKLEDSAVYLCASSPYWGVGLAGVNEQFFGPGTRLTVL.

This rearrangement joins TRBV19 to TRBJ2-7, with 8 nucleotides matching TRBD1. J gave up 0 bases and V 5 bases, and 6 bases lay outside the gene matches. Germline CDR1 is LNHDA and CDR2 is SQIVND (reference sequence). The CDR3 length is 15 residues. CDR3: CASSSPGQVSYEQYF. Written as DNA, the CDR3 is TGTGCCAGTAGTTCTCCGGGACAGGTCTCCTACGAGCAGTACTTC.

The rearrangement uses TRBV18 and TRBJ2-3; D is unclear. The germline CDR1 and CDR2 sequences are KGHSH and LQKENI. Trimming left V 4 bases short and J 4 bases short, with 6 bases between. CDR3 size: 12 residues. CDR3 protein: CASSRQPDTQYF. The CDR3 DNA reads as TGTGCCAGCTCACGTCAGCCAGATACGCAGTATTTT.

The V call is TRBV29-1, the J call TRBJ1-1, with D perhaps TRBD1 (6 bases). The CDR3 is 11 amino acids. Trimming shortened V by 3 bases and J by 10 bases, and 12 bases separated the two germline ends. Germline values: CDR1 SQVTM, CDR2 ANQGSEA. The CDR3 loop reads CSVEGQGLAFF. In DNA, the CDR3 is TGCAGCGTTGAGGGGCAGGGGTTAGCTTTCTTT.

The rearrangement joins TRBV30 to TRBJ2-5; D ambiguous. CDR3 length equals 14 residues. Germline CDR1 and CDR2: GTSNPN and SVGIG (reference sequence). Trimming shortened V by 3 bases and J by 4 bases, and 15 bases separated the two germline ends. In DNA, the CDR3 is TGTGCCTGGAGCCCAGGCCTGCCGGGAGAGACCCAGTACTTC. This sequence encodes CAWSPGLPGETQYF.

This chain connects TRBV12-3 or TRBV12-4 to TRBJ2-3; D is perhaps TRBD1 or TRBD2 (6 bases each). This CDR3 is 15 amino acids long. Trimming took 5 bases from V and 2 from J, leaving 14 bases between them. The CDR3 DNA reads as TGTGCCAGCAGTATACCTGGGGGGCACACAGATACGCAGTATTTT. Its protein is CASSIPGGHTDTQYF.

CDR3 DNA: TGTGCCAGCAGGGCCCGGACAGGGGCTCTTTATCGCACTGAAGCTTTCTTT. Amino acid sequence: CASRARTGALYRTEAFF. This sequence joins TRBV28 and TRBJ1-1, with 9 bases fitting TRBD1. Germline V gene sequence: CDR1 MDHEN, CDR2 SYDVKM. The junction had 15 bases not matched to a gene; V was cut back by 6 bases and J by 4 bases. This CDR3 is 17 amino acids long.